The text below deals with one TCR beta chain. Its antigen is undetermined. The treatment: roughly ten-day PBMC culture with coronavirus spike peptide pools or control peptides (ViraFEST assay). The data are from a study of vaccination and CD4 T cells after COVID-19. Turning to the study itself: The convalescents comprised six males and four females, two of them Hispanic.

Trimming cost V 1 base and J 6 bases, with 14 bases left between them. CDR3 length: 16 amino acids. The germline V gene has CDR1 KGHDR and CDR2 SFDVKD. The Oncomine TCR Beta short-read assay sequenced DNA from cultured CD4+ T cells. MiXCR, applied by TCRdb to the PCR reads, yields one record per CDR3 protein. The repertoire has around 20,000 distinct CDR3 sequences, 58% of them found once; the top ten carry 9.7%. The chain links TRBV24-1 to TRBJ2-2, with TRBD1 as a possible D gene (7 bases). This receptor was identified in a human donor who had recovered from COVID-19. The sequencing here drew on CD4+ T cells from blood, cultured in vitro, taken after SARS-CoV-2 vaccination. The CDR3 is CATSDLGGTESGELFF. As DNA, the CDR3 is TGTGCCACCAGTGATTTAGGCGGGACAGAATCCGGGGAGCTGTTTTTT.